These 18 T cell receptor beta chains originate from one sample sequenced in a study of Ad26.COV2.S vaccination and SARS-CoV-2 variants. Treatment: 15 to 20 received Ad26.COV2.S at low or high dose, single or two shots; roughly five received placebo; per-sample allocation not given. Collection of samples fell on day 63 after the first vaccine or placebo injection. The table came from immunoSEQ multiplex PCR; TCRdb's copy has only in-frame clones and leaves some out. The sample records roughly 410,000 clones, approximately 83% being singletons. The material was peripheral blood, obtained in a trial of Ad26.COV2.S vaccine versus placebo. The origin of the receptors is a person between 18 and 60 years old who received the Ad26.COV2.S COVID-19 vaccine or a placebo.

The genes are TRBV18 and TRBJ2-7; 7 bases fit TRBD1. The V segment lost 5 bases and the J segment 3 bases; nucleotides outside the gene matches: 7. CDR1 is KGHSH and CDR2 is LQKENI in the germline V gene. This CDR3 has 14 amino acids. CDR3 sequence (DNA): TGTGCCAGCTCATTGACAGGGACCAACTACGAGCAGTACTTC. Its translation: CASSLTGTNYEQYF.

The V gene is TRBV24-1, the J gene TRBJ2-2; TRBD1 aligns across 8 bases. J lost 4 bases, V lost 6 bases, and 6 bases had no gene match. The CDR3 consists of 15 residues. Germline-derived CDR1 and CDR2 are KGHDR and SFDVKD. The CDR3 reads CATSRGQGITGELFF. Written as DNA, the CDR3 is TGTGCCACCAGTCGCGGACAGGGAATCACCGGGGAGCTGTTTTTT.

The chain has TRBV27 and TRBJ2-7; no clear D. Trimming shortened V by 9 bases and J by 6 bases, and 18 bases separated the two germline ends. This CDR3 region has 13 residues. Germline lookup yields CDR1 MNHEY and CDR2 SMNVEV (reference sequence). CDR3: CARTRKTPREQYF. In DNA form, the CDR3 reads TGTGCCAGGACCAGAAAGACCCCCCGCGAGCAGTACTTC.

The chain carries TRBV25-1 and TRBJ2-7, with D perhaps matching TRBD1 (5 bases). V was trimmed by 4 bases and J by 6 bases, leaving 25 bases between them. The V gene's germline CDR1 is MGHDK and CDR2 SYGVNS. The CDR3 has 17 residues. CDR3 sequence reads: CASSAPPYDSRSGEQYF. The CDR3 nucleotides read TGTGCCAGCAGTGCCCCTCCCTACGACAGCCGAAGTGGCGAGCAGTACTTC.

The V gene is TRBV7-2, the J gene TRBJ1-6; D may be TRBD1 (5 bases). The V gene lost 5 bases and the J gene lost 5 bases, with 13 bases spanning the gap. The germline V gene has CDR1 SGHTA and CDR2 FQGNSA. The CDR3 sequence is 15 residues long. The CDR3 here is CASSTQWGDNSPLHF. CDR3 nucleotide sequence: TGTGCCAGCAGCACCCAATGGGGGGATAATTCACCCCTCCACTTT.

For the CDR3, the DNA is TGTGCCAGCAGTTCCCCTCCCCACGGGGGCGAGCAGTACTTC. Translated: CASSSPPHGGEQYF. The chain employs TRBV5-6 and TRBJ2-7; D possibly corresponds to TRBD2 (6 bases). Per germline, CDR1 SGHDT and CDR2 YYEEEE. The V and J ends lost 5 bases and 6 bases respectively, with 18 bases between them. There are 14 residues in the CDR3.

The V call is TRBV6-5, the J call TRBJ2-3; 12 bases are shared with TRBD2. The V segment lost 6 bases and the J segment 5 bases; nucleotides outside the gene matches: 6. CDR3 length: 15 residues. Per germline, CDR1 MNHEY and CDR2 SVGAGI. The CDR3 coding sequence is TGTGCCAGCAGGAGACTAGCGGGGGTCAGAGATACGCAGTATTTT. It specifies CASRRLAGVRDTQYF.

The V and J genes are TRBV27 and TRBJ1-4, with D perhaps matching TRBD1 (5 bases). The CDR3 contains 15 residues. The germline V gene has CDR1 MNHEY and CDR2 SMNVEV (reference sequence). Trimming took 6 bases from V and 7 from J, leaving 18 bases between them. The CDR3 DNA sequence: TGTGCCAGCAGGGGGACCCACTTTGAGGTTGAAAAACTGTTTTTT. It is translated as CASRGTHFEVEKLFF.

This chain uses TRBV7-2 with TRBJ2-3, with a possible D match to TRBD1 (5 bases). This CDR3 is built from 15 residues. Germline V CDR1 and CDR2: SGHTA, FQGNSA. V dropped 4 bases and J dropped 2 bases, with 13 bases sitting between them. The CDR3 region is CASSSQGKLTDTQYF. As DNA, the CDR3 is TGTGCCAGCAGCTCCCAGGGAAAGCTCACAGATACGCAGTATTTT.

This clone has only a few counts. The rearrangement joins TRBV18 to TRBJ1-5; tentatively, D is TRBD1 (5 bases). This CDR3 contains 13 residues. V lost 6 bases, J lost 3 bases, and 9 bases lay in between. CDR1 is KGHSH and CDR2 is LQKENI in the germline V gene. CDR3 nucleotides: TGTGCCAGCTCCAACGGGGCCAATCAGCCCCAGCATTTT. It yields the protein CASSNGANQPQHF. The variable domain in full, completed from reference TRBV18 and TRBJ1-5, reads NAGVMQNPRHLVRRRGQEARLRCSPMKGHSHVYWYRQLPEEGLKFMVYLQKENIIDESGMPKERFSAEFPKEGPSILRIQQVVRGDSAAYFCASSNGANQPQHFGDGTRLSIL.

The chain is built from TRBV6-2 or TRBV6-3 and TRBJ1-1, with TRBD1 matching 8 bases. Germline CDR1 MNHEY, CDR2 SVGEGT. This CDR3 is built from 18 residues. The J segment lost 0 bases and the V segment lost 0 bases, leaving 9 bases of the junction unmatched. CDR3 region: CASSYSLGTGSLNTEAFF. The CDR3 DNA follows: TGTGCCAGCAGTTACTCCCTCGGGACAGGCTCCTTGAACACTGAAGCTTTCTTT.

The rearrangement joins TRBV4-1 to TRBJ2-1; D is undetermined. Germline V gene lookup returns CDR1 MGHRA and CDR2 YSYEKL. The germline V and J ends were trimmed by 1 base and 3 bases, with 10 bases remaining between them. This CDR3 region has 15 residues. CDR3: CASSQVDGRYNEQFF. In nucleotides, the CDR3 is TGCGCCAGCAGCCAAGTGGACGGACGCTACAATGAGCAGTTCTTC.

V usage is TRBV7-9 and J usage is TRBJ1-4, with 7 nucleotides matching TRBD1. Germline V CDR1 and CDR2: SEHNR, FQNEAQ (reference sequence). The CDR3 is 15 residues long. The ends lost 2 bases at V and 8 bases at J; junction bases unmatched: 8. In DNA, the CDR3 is TGTGCCAGCAGCTTAATGGGACAGTCAAGCGAAAAACTGTTTTTT. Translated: CASSLMGQSSEKLFF.

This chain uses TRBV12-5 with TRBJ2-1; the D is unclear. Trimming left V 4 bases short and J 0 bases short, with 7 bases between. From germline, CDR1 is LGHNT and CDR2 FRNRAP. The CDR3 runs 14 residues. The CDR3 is CASGSGSSYNEQFF. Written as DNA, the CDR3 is TGTGCTAGTGGTTCCGGGTCCTCCTACAATGAGCAGTTCTTC. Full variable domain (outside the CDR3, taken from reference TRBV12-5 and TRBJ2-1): DARVTQTPRHKVTEMGQEVTMRCQPILGHNTVFWYRQTMMQGLELLAYFRNRAPLDDSGMPKDRFSAEMPDATLATLKIQPSEPRDSAVYFCASGSGSSYNEQFFGPGTRLTVL.

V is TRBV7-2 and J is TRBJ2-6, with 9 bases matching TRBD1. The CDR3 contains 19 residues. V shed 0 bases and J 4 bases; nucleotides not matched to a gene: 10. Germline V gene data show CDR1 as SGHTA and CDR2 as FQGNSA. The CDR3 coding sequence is TGTGCCAGCAGCTTAGCGGGACAGGGAATTCCTACCGGGGCCAACGTCCTGACTTTC. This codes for CASSLAGQGIPTGANVLTF.

CDR3 loop: CATSDQTETQYF. CDR3 in DNA: TGTGCCACCAGTGACCAGACAGAGACCCAGTACTTC. The rearrangement links TRBV24-1 to TRBJ2-5; D gene ambiguous. The CDR3 totals 12 residues. Germline CDR1 and CDR2: KGHDR and SFDVKD. Trimming left V 4 bases short and J 4 bases short, with 6 bases between.

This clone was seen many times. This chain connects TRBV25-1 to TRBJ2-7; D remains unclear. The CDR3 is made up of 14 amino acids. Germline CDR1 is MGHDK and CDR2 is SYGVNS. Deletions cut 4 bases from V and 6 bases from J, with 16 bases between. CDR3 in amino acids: CASSVVGTLREQYF. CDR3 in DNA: TGTGCCAGCAGTGTAGTTGGAACTCTCCGCGAGCAGTACTTC.

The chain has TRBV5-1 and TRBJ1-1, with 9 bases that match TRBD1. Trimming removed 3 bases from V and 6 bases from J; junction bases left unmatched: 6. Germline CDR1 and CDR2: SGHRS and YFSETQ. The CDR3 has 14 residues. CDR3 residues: CASSWGTGRPEAFF. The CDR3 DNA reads TGCGCCAGCAGCTGGGGGACAGGGAGGCCTGAAGCTTTCTTT.